The clone carrying this TCR beta chain was counted between two and nine times. The antigen remains undetermined. The CDR3 has 16 amino acids. V was shortened by 5 bases and J by 3 bases, with 19 bases between the two germline ends. Germline CDR1 reads DFQATT; CDR2 reads SNEGSKA (reference sequence). The data originate from a study of blood T cells in healthy people across ages. The study's findings and limits: A strong correlation between TCR beta diversity and naive T cell percentage was seen.

A second PCR, run for about 7 to 11 cycles, used a sample-barcoded 5' primer plus a J-beta primer mix. In TCRdb, the 5' RACE reads were re-called with MiXCR into one record per CDR3 protein. The data hold around 900,000 distinct CDR3 sequences, with around 26% observed a single time. The chain has TRBV20-1 and TRBJ1-4; D may be TRBD1 (5 bases). Material for sequencing was blood. The TCR was taken from a woman at least 80 years old in good health. The CDR3 nucleotides are TGCAGTGCTCGCTCAGGGACCGCGGCGGCTAATGAAAAACTGTTTTTT. Amino acids: CSARSGTAAANEKLFF.